Shown below are 9 T cell receptor beta chains from a single sample sequenced in a study of cytomegalovirus exposure and HLA in healthy donors. Sequencing was performed with immunoSEQ multiplex PCR; in TCRdb, only in-frame clones are kept and a portion is missing. There are about 200,000 clones in the sample; about three quarters occur only once, and roughly 1.2% lies in the top ten. Specimen: PBMCs. These receptors came from a woman aged 25 to 39 in good health and CMV-seronegative.

This clone was picked up a small number of times. The chain links TRBV15 to TRBJ2-5, with 9 bases matching TRBD1. CDR3 length: 15 residues. V dropped 3 bases and J dropped 5; count of bases not matched to a gene: 7. Germline-derived CDR1 and CDR2 are LNHNV and YYDKDF (reference sequence). This CDR3 is CATSSAQGAEETQYF. CDR3 DNA sequence: TGTGCCACCAGCAGCGCACAGGGGGCTGAGGAGACCCAGTACTTC.

This clone turned up a few times. This chain joins TRBV6-1 and TRBJ2-5; 12 bases are shared with TRBD2. CDR3 size: 16 residues. V was clipped by 4 bases and J by 4 bases; unmatched bases: 7. Germline V gene sequence: CDR1 MNHNS, CDR2 SASEGT. The CDR3 DNA follows: TGTGCCAGCAGTGCAACACTAGCGGGAGGCGCAGAGACCCAGTACTTC. Translated: CASSATLAGGAETQYF.

V is TRBV5-6 and J is TRBJ2-1, with TRBD2 matching 12 bases. This CDR3 comprises 16 residues. V trimming: 0 bases; J trimming: 9 bases; junction bases outside the gene matches: 7. Germline loops: CDR1 SGHDT, CDR2 YYEEEE. CDR3 residues: CASSLASSGRAVEQFF. The CDR3 region has the DNA TGTGCCAGCAGCTTGGCGTCTAGCGGGAGGGCCGTTGAGCAGTTCTTC.

The rearrangement joins TRBV12-5 to TRBJ1-1, with D tentatively TRBD1 (6 bases). Germline-derived CDR1 and CDR2 are LGHNT and FRNRAP. Trimming pared 7 bases from V and 8 bases from J, leaving 14 bases between. CDR3 length: 12 amino acids. The CDR3 spells CASATRGGEAFF. CDR3 DNA: TGTGCTAGTGCAACGAGGGGGGGAGAAGCTTTCTTT.

The rearrangement uses TRBV30 and TRBJ1-2; a possible D gene is TRBD1 (5 bases). This CDR3 contains 14 residues. V was clipped by 4 bases and J by 2 bases, with 14 bases between them. Germline CDR1 GTSNPN, CDR2 SVGIG (reference sequence). The CDR3 coding sequence is TGTGCCTGGACCCCTACGGGGGGGAACTATGGCTACACCTTC. Protein product: CAWTPTGGNYGYTF.

The CDR3 nucleotides are TGTGCCAGCAGCTTAAAAGCGGGCTCCTACGAGCAGTACTTC. This encodes CASSLKAGSYEQYF. V gene TRBV11-1 combines with J gene TRBJ2-7; possibly TRBD2 for D (6 bases). V gave up 2 bases and J gave up 0 bases, with 8 bases separating them. Germline V gene lookup returns CDR1 SGHAT and CDR2 FQDESV (reference sequence). The CDR3 is 14 amino acids.

The J gene is TRBJ2-3, the V gene TRBV19, with a weak D call TRBD2 (5 bases). Germline V lookup: CDR1 LNHDA, CDR2 SQIVND (reference sequence). This CDR3 region has 13 residues. Deletions cut 3 bases from V and 5 bases from J, with 9 bases between. As DNA, the CDR3 is TGTGCCAGTAGTATCACTGGAGGAGATACGCAGTATTTT. Translated: CASSITGGDTQYF.

The V call is TRBV7-9, the J call TRBJ2-1; D is perhaps TRBD2 (6 bases). Germline V CDR1 and CDR2: SEHNR, FQNEAQ (reference sequence). Trimming pared 0 bases from V and 7 bases from J, leaving 19 bases between. The CDR3 loop spans 17 amino acids. The CDR3 reads CASSLASRGWLENEQFF. The CDR3 DNA sequence: TGTGCCAGCAGCTTAGCGTCGCGGGGTTGGCTCGAGAATGAGCAGTTCTTC.

The chain carries TRBV30 and TRBJ1-4; D unclear. The CDR3 length is 15 residues. V lost 0 bases and J 0 bases, leaving 8 bases between the germline ends. Germline assignment: CDR1 GTSNPN and CDR2 SVGIG (reference sequence). The CDR3 nucleotides are TGTGCCTGGAGTGTGTACGGTGCAACTAATGAAAAACTGTTTTTT. This translates into CAWSVYGATNEKLFF.